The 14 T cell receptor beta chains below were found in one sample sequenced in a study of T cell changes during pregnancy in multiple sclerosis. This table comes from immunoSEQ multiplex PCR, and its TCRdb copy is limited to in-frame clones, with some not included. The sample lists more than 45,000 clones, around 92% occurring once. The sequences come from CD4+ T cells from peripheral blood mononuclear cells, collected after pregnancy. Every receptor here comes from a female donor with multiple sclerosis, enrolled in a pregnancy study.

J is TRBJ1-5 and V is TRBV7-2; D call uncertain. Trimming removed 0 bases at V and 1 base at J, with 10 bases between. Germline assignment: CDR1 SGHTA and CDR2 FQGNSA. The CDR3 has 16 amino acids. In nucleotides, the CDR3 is TGTGCCAGCAGCTTAGCCGGACTCGGGAGCAATCAGCCCCAGCATTTT. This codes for CASSLAGLGSNQPQHF.

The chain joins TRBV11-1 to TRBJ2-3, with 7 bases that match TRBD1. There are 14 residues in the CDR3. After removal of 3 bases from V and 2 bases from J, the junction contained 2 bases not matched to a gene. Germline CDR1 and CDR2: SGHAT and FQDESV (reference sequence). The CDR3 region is CASSLGTATDTQYF. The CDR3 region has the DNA TGTGCCAGCAGCTTGGGGACAGCCACAGATACGCAGTATTTT.

CDR3 region: CASSPTSGANEQFF. In DNA, the CDR3 is TGTGCCAGCAGCCCTACTAGCGGGGCCAATGAGCAGTTCTTC. The chain carries TRBV7-9 and TRBJ2-1; 10 bases match TRBD2. The CDR3 spans 14 residues. Per the germline V gene, CDR1 is SEHNR and CDR2 is FQNEAQ (reference sequence). Trimming cost V 5 bases and J 6 bases; bases outside gene matches: 4. The variable domain in full, with the rest retrieved from reference TRBV7-9 and TRBJ2-1, is DTGVSQNPRHKITKRGQNVTFRCDPISEHNRLYWYRQTLGQGPEFLTYFQNEAQLEKSRLLSDRFSAERPKGSFSTLEIQRTEQGDSAMYLCASSPTSGANEQFFGPGTRLTVL.

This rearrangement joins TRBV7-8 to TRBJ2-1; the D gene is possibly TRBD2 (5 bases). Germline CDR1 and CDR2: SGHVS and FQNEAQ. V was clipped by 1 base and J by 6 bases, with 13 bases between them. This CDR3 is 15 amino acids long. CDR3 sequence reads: CASSLGRAPLNEQFF. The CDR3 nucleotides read TGTGCCAGCAGCTTAGGGCGGGCCCCCCTCAATGAGCAGTTCTTC.

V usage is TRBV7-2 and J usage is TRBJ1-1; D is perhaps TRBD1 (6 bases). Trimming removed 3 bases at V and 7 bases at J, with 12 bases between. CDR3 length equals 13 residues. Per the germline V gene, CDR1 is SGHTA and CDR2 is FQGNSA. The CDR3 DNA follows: TGTGCCAGCAGCTTTTACTTGGACAGTGAAGCTTTCTTT. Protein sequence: CASSFYLDSEAFF.

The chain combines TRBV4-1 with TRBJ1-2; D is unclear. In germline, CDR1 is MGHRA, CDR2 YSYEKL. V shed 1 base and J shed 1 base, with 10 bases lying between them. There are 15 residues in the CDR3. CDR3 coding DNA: TGCGCCAGCAGCCAAGCCAACAGTCTTAACTATGGCTACACCTTC. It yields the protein CASSQANSLNYGYTF.

The CDR3 is CASSILAGEDNEQFF. The CDR3 DNA sequence: TGTGCCAGCAGCATTCTAGCGGGGGAAGATAATGAGCAGTTCTTC. The chain links TRBV7-2 to TRBJ2-1; 10 bases fit TRBD2. The CDR3 has 15 residues. Per the germline V gene, CDR1 is SGHTA and CDR2 is FQGNSA. V was pared by 5 bases and J by 7 bases, with 8 bases of the junction left unmatched.

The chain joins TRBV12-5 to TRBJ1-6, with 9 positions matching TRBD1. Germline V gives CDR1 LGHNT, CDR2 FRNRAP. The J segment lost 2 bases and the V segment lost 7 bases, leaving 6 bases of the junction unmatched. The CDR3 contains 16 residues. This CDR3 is CASAGTGLPYNSPLHF. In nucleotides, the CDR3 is TGTGCTAGTGCCGGGACAGGGTTGCCCTATAATTCACCCCTCCACTTT.

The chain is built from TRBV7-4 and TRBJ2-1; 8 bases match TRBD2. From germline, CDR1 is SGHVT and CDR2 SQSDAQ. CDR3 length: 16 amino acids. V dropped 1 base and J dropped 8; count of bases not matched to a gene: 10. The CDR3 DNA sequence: TGTGCCAGCAGCTTAGGAAGCGGGGGCGACGTGGATGAGCAGTTCTTC. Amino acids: CASSLGSGGDVDEQFF.

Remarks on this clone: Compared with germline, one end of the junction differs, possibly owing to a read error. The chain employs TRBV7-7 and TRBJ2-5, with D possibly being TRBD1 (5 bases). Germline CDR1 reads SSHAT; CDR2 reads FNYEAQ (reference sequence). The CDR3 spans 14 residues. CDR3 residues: CASSPGSAQETQYF. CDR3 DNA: TGTGCTAGCAGCCCAGGGTCCGCACAAGAGACCCAGTACTTC.

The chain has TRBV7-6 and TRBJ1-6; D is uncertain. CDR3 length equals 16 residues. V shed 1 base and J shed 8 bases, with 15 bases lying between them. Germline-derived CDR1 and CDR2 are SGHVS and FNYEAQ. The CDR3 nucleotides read TGTGCCAGCAGCTTAGACGGGAACACCCCGTATTCACCCCTCCACTTT. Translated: CASSLDGNTPYSPLHF.

CDR3 bases: TGTGCCAGCAGCTCCGGGACAGCCGGGACAGAGACCCAGTACTTC. Its translation: CASSSGTAGTETQYF. The chain combines TRBV11-3 with TRBJ2-5; 7 bases line up with TRBD1. The CDR3 is made up of 15 amino acids. J gave up 4 bases and V 4 bases, and 9 bases lay outside the gene matches. CDR1 SGHNT and CDR2 YENEEA come from the germline V gene. The full variable domain, in which reference TRBV11-3 and TRBJ2-5 provide the parts outside the CDR3, is EAGVVQSPRYKIIEKKQPVAFWCNPISGHNTLYWYLQNLGQGPELLIRYENEEAVDDSQLPKDRFSAERLKGVDSTLKIQPAELGDSAVYLCASSSGTAGTETQYFGPGTRLLVL.

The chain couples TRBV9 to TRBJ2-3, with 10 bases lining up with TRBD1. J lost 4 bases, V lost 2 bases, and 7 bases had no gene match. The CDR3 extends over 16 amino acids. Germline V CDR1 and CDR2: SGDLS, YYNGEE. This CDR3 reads CASSVRQGALADTQYF. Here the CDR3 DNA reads TGTGCCAGCAGCGTCCGACAGGGGGCGTTGGCAGATACGCAGTATTTT.

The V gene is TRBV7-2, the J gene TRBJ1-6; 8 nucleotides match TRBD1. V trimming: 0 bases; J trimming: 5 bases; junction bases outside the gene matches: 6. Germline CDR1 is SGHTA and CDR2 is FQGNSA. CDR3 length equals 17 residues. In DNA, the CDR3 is TGTGCCAGCAGCTTAGCCTACAGGGGGGCGGATAATTCACCCCTCCACTTT. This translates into CASSLAYRGADNSPLHF.